Listed here are 21 T cell receptor beta chains from one sample, sequenced in a study of control samples from healthy donors and cancer patients. Sequencing was performed with immunoSEQ multiplex PCR; in TCRdb, only in-frame clones are kept and a portion is missing. The sample consists of tens of thousands of clones, 84% of them appearing once. The sample consisted of PBMCs. These receptors were collected from a man between 65 and 85 years old with lung cancer.

The chain recombines TRBV21-1 with TRBJ2-4; TRBD1 reflects the table's D call only, with no check against the DNA. TRBV21-1 is a pseudogene locus. This CDR3 contains 17 residues. The CDR3 loop reads CASSKVETGLAKNIQYF. In DNA form, the CDR3 reads TGTGCCAGCAGCAAAGTCGAGACAGGCCTAGCCAAAAACATTCAGTACTTC.

This chain uses TRBV21-1 with TRBJ2-7; the table calls TRBD1, which could not be checked here. TRBV21-1 is labeled a pseudogene. The CDR3 sequence is 14 residues long. The CDR3 sequence is CASSPWDRGYEQYF. The CDR3 DNA reads as TGTGCCAGCAGCCCTTGGGACAGGGGCTACGAGCAGTACTTC.

This CDR3 reads CASGGNTEAFF. CDR3 in DNA: TGTGCCAGCGGGGGAAACACTGAAGCTTTCTTT. The chain recombines TRBV28 with TRBJ1-1, with D possibly matching TRBD1 (5 bases). This CDR3 spans 11 amino acids. CDR1 is MDHEN and CDR2 is SYDVKM in the germline V gene. Deletions cut 8 bases from V and 2 bases from J, with 6 bases between.

This clone was seen a few times. The chain is built from TRBV14 and TRBJ2-1; D is possibly TRBD2 (5 bases). The V end lost 8 bases, the J end lost 4 bases, and 15 bases lay between the germline ends. The CDR3 runs 14 residues. CDR1 is SGHDN and CDR2 is FVKESK in the germline V gene. CDR3 in amino acids: CASGERGPYNEQFF. CDR3 nucleotides: TGTGCCAGCGGAGAGCGAGGGCCGTACAATGAGCAGTTCTTC.

This clone was seen once. V usage is TRBV30 and J usage is TRBJ1-1; D is uncertain. Trimming shortened V by 2 bases and J by 0 bases, and 7 bases separated the two germline ends. Germline V gives CDR1 GTSNPN, CDR2 SVGIG (reference sequence). This CDR3 is 13 amino acids long. The CDR3 protein is CAWSTGLNTEAFF. CDR3 DNA sequence: TGTGCCTGGAGTACCGGGCTGAACACTGAAGCTTTCTTT. Filled out from reference TRBV30 and TRBJ1-1, the complete variable domain reads SQTIHQWPATLVQPVGSPLSLECTVEGTSNPNLYWYRQAAGRGLQLLFYSVGIGQISSEVPQNLSASRPQDRQFILSSKKLLLSDSGFYLCAWSTGLNTEAFFGQGTRLTVV.

The rearrangement uses TRBV7-2 and TRBJ1-1, with D hard to call. The germline V gene encodes CDR1 SGHTA and CDR2 FQGNSA. The CDR3 runs to 14 residues. V was pared by 1 base and J by 4 bases, with 10 bases between. CDR3 bases: TGTGCCAGCAGCTTAGGCATGGATGGCACTGAAGCTTTCTTT. It specifies CASSLGMDGTEAFF.

The chain couples TRBV18 to TRBJ1-1; the D gene is possibly TRBD1 (6 bases). CDR1 and CDR2 (germline): KGHSH, LQKENI. The CDR3 runs to 12 residues. Trimming removed 6 bases from V and 6 bases from J, with 11 bases in between. The CDR3 DNA reads TGTGCCAGCTCGCACAGGGATTCTGAAGCTTTCTTT. It is translated as CASSHRDSEAFF.

CDR3: CAWSVSGRGWRGANVLTF. As DNA, the CDR3 is TGTGCCTGGAGTGTTTCGGGGAGGGGATGGCGTGGGGCCAACGTCCTGACTTTC. The V and J genes are TRBV30 and TRBJ2-6; 7 bases line up with TRBD2. Trimming took 0 bases from V and 3 from J; bases not matched to a gene: 11. The length of the CDR3 is 18 residues. CDR1 and CDR2 (germline): GTSNPN, SVGIG (reference sequence).

The CDR3 DNA reads as TGTGCCAGCAGCTTTTTAATATCTGGGGGGAGTGAGCAGTTCTTC. Its protein is CASSFLISGGSEQFF. V is TRBV7-9 and J is TRBJ2-1, with D possibly matching TRBD2 (6 bases). Trimming took off 3 bases at V and 9 bases at J, with 18 bases between the two ends. Germline CDR1 reads SEHNR; CDR2 reads FQNEAQ (reference sequence). The CDR3 loop spans 15 amino acids.

The V and J genes are TRBV2 and TRBJ2-7; possibly TRBD1 or TRBD2 for D (5 bases each). CDR3 length: 11 amino acids. The ends were cut back, 6 bases at V and 7 bases at J, with 10 bases in the middle. The germline gives CDR1 SNHLY, CDR2 FYNNEI. Here the CDR3 reads CASRGVVEQYF. The CDR3 DNA sequence: TGTGCCAGCAGGGGGGTTGTGGAGCAGTACTTC.

The rearrangement uses TRBV7-8 and TRBJ1-5, with TRBD1 matching 7 bases. CDR1 is SGHVS, CDR2 FQNEAQ, per germline. Trimming at V came to 1 base and at J to 5 bases, leaving 2 bases not matched to a gene. The CDR3 contains 14 residues. The CDR3 loop is CASSLDRGYQPQHF. The CDR3 region has the DNA TGTGCCAGCAGCTTAGACAGGGGCTATCAGCCCCAGCATTTT.

The chain couples TRBV12-3 or TRBV12-4 to TRBJ1-6; D is unclear. The CDR3 is 13 residues long. Trimming shortened V by 1 base and J by 7 bases, and 5 bases separated the two germline ends. CDR3 sequence: CASSLGGNSPLHF. DNA for the CDR3: TGTGCCAGCAGTTTAGGAGGGAATTCACCCCTCCACTTT.

This chain links TRBV4-1 with TRBJ1-1; the match to TRBD1 covers 7 bases. Germline CDR1 reads MGHRA; CDR2 reads YSYEKL. V lost 1 base, J lost 3 bases, and 8 bases stayed unmatched. This CDR3 comprises 16 residues. CDR3: CASSQAFLQGYTEAFF. The DNA of the CDR3 is TGCGCCAGCAGCCAAGCCTTTTTACAGGGGTACACTGAAGCTTTCTTT.

This chain joins TRBV19 and TRBJ1-5; TRBD1 agrees at 9 bases. CDR3 length: 16 amino acids. The germline V gene encodes CDR1 LNHDA and CDR2 SQIVND (reference sequence). Trimming took 9 bases from V and 5 from J; bases not matched to a gene: 14. CDR3 loop: CASHNRGQGRHQPQHF. For the CDR3, the DNA is TGTGCCAGCCACAACAGAGGACAGGGGAGACATCAGCCCCAGCATTTT.

The rearrangement links TRBV6-5 to TRBJ2-6; D ambiguous. The CDR3 is made up of 13 amino acids. Deletions cut 8 bases from V and 1 base from J, with 6 bases between. The germline V gene has CDR1 MNHEY and CDR2 SVGAGI. CDR3 sequence: CASARSGANVLTF. CDR3 sequence (DNA): TGTGCCAGCGCTCGTTCTGGGGCCAACGTCCTGACTTTC.

The J gene is TRBJ1-2, the V gene TRBV29-1, with 8 bases lining up with TRBD1. J was trimmed by 6 bases and V by 3 bases; bases with no gene match: 0. Germline V gene sequence: CDR1 SQVTM, CDR2 ANQGSEA. This CDR3 is 11 amino acids long. DNA for the CDR3: TGCAGCGTTGAGGACAGGGATGGCTACACCTTC. It translates to CSVEDRDGYTF.

This sequence joins TRBV19 and TRBJ1-2, with D uncertain. CDR1 LNHDA and CDR2 SQIVND come from the germline V gene (reference sequence). Trimming took off 6 bases at V and 2 bases at J, with 13 bases between the two ends. The CDR3 length is 14 residues. CDR3 coding DNA: TGTGCCAGTAGCCAAATAAACAAGAACTATGGCTACACCTTC. Amino acid sequence: CASSQINKNYGYTF.

This clone has a handful of counts. The rearrangement uses TRBV5-1 and TRBJ2-1, with 8 bases identical to TRBD2. This CDR3 is 15 amino acids long. The V gene end was trimmed by 4 bases and the J gene end by 8 bases; junction bases not matched to a gene: 11. In germline, CDR1 is SGHRS, CDR2 YFSETQ. CDR3 DNA sequence: TGCGCCAGCAGCAATATCGGGACTAGTTTAGATGAGCAGTTCTTC. It yields the protein CASSNIGTSLDEQFF.

The genes are TRBV2 and TRBJ1-2; the match to TRBD1 covers 10 bases. The V gene end was trimmed by 6 bases and the J gene end by 6 bases; junction bases not matched to a gene: 10. Germline V lookup: CDR1 SNHLY, CDR2 FYNNEI. The CDR3 consists of 15 residues. The CDR3 sequence: CASRAAGTGVDGYTF. CDR3 DNA sequence: TGTGCCAGCAGGGCCGCCGGGACAGGGGTTGATGGCTACACCTTC.

V gene TRBV5-1 combines with J gene TRBJ1-2, with D possibly TRBD1 on 6 matching bases. V was cut by 0 bases and J by 8 bases, with 11 bases left in between. Germline values: CDR1 SGHRS, CDR2 YFSETQ. CDR3 length: 13 amino acids. CDR3 amino acids: CASSLAGDGGYTF. The CDR3 bases are TGCGCCAGCAGCTTGGCAGGGGACGGAGGCTACACCTTC.

The chain links TRBV5-8 to TRBJ2-7; 8 bases match TRBD1. The CDR3 extends over 12 amino acids. After removal of 9 bases from V and 3 bases from J, the junction contained 5 bases not matched to a gene. Germline CDR1 reads SGHTS; CDR2 reads YDEGEE. CDR3 nucleotides: TGTGCCATGGGACAGGCAAACTACGAGCAGTACTTC. It yields the protein CAMGQANYEQYF.